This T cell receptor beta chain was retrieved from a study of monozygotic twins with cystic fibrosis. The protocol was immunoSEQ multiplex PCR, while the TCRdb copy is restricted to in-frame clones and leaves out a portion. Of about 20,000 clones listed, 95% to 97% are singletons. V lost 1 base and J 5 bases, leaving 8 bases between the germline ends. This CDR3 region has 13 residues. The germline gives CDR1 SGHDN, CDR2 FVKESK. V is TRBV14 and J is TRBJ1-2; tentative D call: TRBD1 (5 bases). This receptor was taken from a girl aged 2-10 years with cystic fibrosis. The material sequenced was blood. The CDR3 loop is CASSQVGGYGYTF. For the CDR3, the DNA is TGTGCCAGCAGCCAAGTGGGGGGTTATGGCTACACCTTC.